This TCR beta chain was identified during a study of shared clonotypes between healthy human individuals. Study-wide background: Aged 18 to 49, the donors were two women and a few men.

There are 15 residues in the CDR3. Germline lookup yields CDR1 MNHEY and CDR2 SVGAGI. Trimming removed 7 bases at V and 2 bases at J, with 18 bases between. Study-wide findings and caveats: Clonotypes which were not shared had lower generation probabilities than clonotypes that all four donors shared.

TCRdb keeps only in-frame clones here, not all; method: immunoSEQ multiplex PCR. Of 850,000 to 1,200,000 clones in the sample, about 75% were seen once. As regards this clone: Its target is unknown.

The sequenced sample was memory CD4+ T cells sorted from blood. Noted subset: CD45RA-negative fraction. V and J are TRBV6-5 and TRBJ2-7; D might be TRBD1 or TRBD2, each matching 6 bases. The TCR comes from a man between 18 and 29 years old in good health. The CDR3 region has the DNA TGTGCCAGCAAGACCGCGGGGACATTAGCCTACGAGCAGTACTTC. Translated: CASKTAGTLAYEQYF.